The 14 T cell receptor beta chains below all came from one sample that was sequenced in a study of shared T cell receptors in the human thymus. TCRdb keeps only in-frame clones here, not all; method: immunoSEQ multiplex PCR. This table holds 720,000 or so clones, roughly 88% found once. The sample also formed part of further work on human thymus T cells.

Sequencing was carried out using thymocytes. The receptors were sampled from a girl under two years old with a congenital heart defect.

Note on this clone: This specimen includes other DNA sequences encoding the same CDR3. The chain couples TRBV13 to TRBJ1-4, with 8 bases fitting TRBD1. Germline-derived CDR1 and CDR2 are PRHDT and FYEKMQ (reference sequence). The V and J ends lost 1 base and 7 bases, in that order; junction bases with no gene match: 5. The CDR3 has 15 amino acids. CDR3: CASSLARQGTEKLFF. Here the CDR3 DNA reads TGTGCCAGCAGCTTAGCAAGACAGGGGACTGAAAAACTGTTTTTT.

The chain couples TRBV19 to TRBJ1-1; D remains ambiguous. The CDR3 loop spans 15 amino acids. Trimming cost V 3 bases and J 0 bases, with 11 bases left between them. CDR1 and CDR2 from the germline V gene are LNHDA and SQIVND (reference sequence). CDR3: CASSMRYHLNTEAFF. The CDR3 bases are TGTGCCAGTAGTATGCGGTACCACCTGAACACTGAAGCTTTCTTT.

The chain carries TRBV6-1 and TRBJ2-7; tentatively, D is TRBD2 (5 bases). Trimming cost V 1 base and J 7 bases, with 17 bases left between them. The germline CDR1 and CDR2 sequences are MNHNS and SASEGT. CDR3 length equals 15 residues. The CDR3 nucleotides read TGTGCCAGCAGTGAAGATCCGGACTGTGCTGAGGAGCAGTACTTC. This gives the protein CASSEDPDCAEEQYF.

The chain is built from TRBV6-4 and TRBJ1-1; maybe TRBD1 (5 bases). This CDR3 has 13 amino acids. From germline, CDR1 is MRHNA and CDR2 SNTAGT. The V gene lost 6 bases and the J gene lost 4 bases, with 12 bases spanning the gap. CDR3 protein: CASRLRVGTEAFF. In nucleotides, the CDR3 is TGTGCCAGCAGGCTCAGGGTGGGCACTGAAGCTTTCTTT.

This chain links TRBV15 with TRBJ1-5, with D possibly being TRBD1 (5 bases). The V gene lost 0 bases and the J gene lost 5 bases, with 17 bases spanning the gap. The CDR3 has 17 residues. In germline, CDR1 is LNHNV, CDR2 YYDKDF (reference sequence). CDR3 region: CATSREGGHSTHQPQHF. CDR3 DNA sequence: TGTGCCACCAGCAGAGAGGGAGGACACTCGACCCATCAGCCCCAGCATTTT.

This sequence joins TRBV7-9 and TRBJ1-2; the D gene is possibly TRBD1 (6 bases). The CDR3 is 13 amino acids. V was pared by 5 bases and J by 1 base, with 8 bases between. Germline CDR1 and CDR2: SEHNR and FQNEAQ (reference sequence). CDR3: CASSEGGNYGYTF. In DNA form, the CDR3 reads TGTGCCAGCAGCGAAGGGGGTAACTATGGCTACACCTTC.

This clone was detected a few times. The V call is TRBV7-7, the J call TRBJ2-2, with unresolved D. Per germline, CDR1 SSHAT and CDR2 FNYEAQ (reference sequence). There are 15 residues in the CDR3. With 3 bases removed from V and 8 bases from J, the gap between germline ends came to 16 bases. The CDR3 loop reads CASSLGPLLHGELFF. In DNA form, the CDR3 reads TGTGCCAGCAGCTTGGGCCCCTTATTACATGGGGAGCTGTTTTTT.

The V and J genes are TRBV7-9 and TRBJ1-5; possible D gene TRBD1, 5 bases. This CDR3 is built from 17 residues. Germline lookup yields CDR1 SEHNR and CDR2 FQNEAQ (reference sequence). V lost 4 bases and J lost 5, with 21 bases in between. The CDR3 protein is CASSYIGPQGDYQPQHF. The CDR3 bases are TGTGCCAGCAGCTACATTGGGCCCCAGGGCGATTATCAGCCCCAGCATTTT.

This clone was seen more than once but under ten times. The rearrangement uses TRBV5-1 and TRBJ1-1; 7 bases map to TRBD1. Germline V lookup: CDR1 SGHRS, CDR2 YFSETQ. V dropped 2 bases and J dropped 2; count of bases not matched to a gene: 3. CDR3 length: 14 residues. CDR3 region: CASSFGQVNTEAFF. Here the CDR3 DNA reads TGCGCCAGCAGCTTCGGACAGGTTAACACTGAAGCTTTCTTT.

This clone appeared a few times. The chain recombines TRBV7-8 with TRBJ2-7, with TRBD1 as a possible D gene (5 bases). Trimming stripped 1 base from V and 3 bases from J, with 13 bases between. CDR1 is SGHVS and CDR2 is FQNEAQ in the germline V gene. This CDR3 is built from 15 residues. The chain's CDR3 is CASSLVAGQNYEQYF. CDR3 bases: TGTGCCAGCAGCTTAGTCGCAGGGCAGAACTACGAGCAGTACTTC.

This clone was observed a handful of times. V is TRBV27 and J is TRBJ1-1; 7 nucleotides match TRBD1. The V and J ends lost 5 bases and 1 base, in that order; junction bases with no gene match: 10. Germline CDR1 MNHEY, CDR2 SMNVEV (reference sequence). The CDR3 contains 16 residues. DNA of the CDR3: TGTGCCAGCAGTCCAAACTTGGGACAGCCGAACACTGAAGCTTTCTTT. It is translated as CASSPNLGQPNTEAFF.

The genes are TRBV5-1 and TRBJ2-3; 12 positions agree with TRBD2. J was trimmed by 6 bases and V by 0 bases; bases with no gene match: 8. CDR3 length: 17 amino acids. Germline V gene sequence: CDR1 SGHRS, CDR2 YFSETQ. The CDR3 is CASSLDGLAGTADTQYF. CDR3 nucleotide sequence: TGCGCCAGCAGCTTGGACGGACTAGCGGGGACGGCGGATACGCAGTATTTT.

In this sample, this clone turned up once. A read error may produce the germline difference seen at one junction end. CDR3 in amino acids: CASGLGGKYNEQFF. For the CDR3, the DNA is TGTGCTAGTGGGTTGGGCGGGAAATACAATGAGCAGTTCTTC. This chain links TRBV12-5 with TRBJ2-1; tentatively, D is TRBD2 (6 bases). Germline CDR1 reads LGHNT; CDR2 reads FRNRAP. This CDR3 is built from 14 residues.

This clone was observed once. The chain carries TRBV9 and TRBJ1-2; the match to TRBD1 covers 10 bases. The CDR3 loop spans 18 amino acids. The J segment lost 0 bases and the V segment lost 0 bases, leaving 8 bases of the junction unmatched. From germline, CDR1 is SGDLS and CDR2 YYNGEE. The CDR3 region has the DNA TGTGCCAGCAGCGTAGGAGTTGACAGGGGGCCTCCTAACTATGGCTACACCTTC. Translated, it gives CASSVGVDRGPPNYGYTF.